This TCR beta chain emerged from a study of T cell changes during pregnancy in multiple sclerosis. The repertoire was sequenced with immunoSEQ multiplex PCR; TCRdb's copy has only in-frame clones and lacks some. The sample has roughly 60,000 clones; roughly 92% are singletons. Germline V CDR1 and CDR2: SGHTA, FQGNSA. V was trimmed by 2 bases and J by 0 bases, leaving 19 bases between them. The CDR3 extends over 18 amino acids. The chain employs TRBV7-2 and TRBJ1-1; D possibly corresponds to TRBD1 (5 bases). Sequenced material: peripheral blood, taken in the second trimester of pregnancy. This clonotype was obtained from a female donor with multiple sclerosis, enrolled in a pregnancy study. The DNA for the CDR3 is TGTGCCAGCAGCTTATGGGGGAGGGGTTATCTTCTGAACACTGAAGCTTTCTTT. This sequence encodes CASSLWGRGYLLNTEAFF. The full variable domain, rest sourced from reference TRBV7-2 and TRBJ1-1, is GAGVSQSPSNKVTEKGKDVELRCDPISGHTALYWYRQSLGQGLEFLIYFQGNSAPDKSGLPSDRFSAERTGGSVSTLTIQRTQQEDSAVYLCASSLWGRGYLLNTEAFFGQGTRLTVV.